Presented here are 11 T cell receptor beta chains from one specimen sequenced in a study of blood T cell repertoires in COVID-19. The data were produced by immunoSEQ multiplex PCR, yet TCRdb's version contains in-frame clones alone and is incomplete. The data show around 390,000 clones, 85% to 90% seen once. Sequencing was done on a sample of PBMCs or T cells enriched from blood (not recorded which). These receptors came from a woman aged 45 to 65 who had recovered from COVID-19.

This chain joins TRBV6-2 or TRBV6-3 and TRBJ1-2; D remains ambiguous. CDR1 is MNHEY and CDR2 is SVGEGT in the germline V gene. There are 14 residues in the CDR3. Trimming cost V 7 bases and J 4 bases, with 16 bases left between them. For the CDR3, the DNA is TGTGCCAGCACCCCGGGCCCGGGGAGCTATGGCTACACCTTC. This translates into CASTPGPGSYGYTF.

The chain couples TRBV15 to TRBJ2-4, with D possibly being TRBD2 (5 bases). The CDR3 is 16 residues long. V was shortened by 2 bases and J by 2 bases, with 13 bases between the two germline ends. The V gene's germline CDR1 is LNHNV and CDR2 YYDKDF (reference sequence). The CDR3 nucleotides read TGTGCCACCAGCAGACCCACTGGACTTACCAAAAACATTCAGTACTTC. As protein: CATSRPTGLTKNIQYF.

This chain uses TRBV5-1 with TRBJ2-7; no clear D. Germline loops: CDR1 SGHRS, CDR2 YFSETQ. This CDR3 contains 14 residues. Trimming cost V 0 bases and J 4 bases, with 11 bases left between them. CDR3 in amino acids: CASSLAENQYEQYF. CDR3 bases: TGCGCCAGCAGCTTGGCCGAGAACCAATACGAGCAGTACTTC.

This clone has only a few counts. This rearrangement joins TRBV7-2 to TRBJ2-3; 9 bases fit TRBD1. This CDR3 region has 16 residues. Trimming took 5 bases from V and 8 from J; bases not matched to a gene: 14. CDR1 is SGHTA and CDR2 is FQGNSA in the germline V gene. CDR3 residues: CASSPQTGTGSSTQYF. DNA for the CDR3: TGTGCCAGCAGCCCACAAACCGGGACAGGGTCCTCTACGCAGTATTTT.

The sample holds a few counts of this clone. The chain links TRBV3-1 (or the pseudogene TRBV3-2) to TRBJ1-2, with a weak D call TRBD1 (6 bases). V lost 3 bases to trimming and J lost 6 bases, with 11 bases between them. The CDR3 length is 13 residues. Germline CDR1 reads LGHDT; CDR2 reads YNNKEL (reference sequence). In DNA, the CDR3 is TGTGCCAGCAGCCAGGCAGGGGTCGATGGCTACACCTTC. It yields the protein CASSQAGVDGYTF.

V is TRBV4-1 and J is TRBJ1-5; D call uncertain. V lost 1 base to trimming and J lost 1 base, with 8 bases between them. The CDR3 is made up of 15 amino acids. CDR1 is MGHRA, CDR2 YSYEKL, per germline. CDR3 sequence reads: CASSQGLVSNQPQHF. The CDR3 DNA reads as TGCGCCAGCAGCCAAGGGCTAGTCAGCAATCAGCCCCAGCATTTT.

The V gene is TRBV5-6, the J gene TRBJ1-1, with D unclear. Germline assignment: CDR1 SGHDT and CDR2 YYEEEE. V was trimmed by 1 base and J by 1 base, leaving 5 bases between them. This CDR3 comprises 13 residues. The CDR3 loop reads CASSLPGNTEAFF. Here the CDR3 DNA reads TGTGCCAGCAGCTTGCCGGGGAACACTGAAGCTTTCTTT.

This chain links TRBV10-1 with TRBJ1-2; D not resolved. The CDR3 runs to 10 residues. V was shortened by 4 bases and J by 7 bases, with 4 bases between the two germline ends. From germline, CDR1 is WNHNN and CDR2 SYGVQD (reference sequence). The DNA for the CDR3 is TGCGCCAGCAGTGTCCGTGGCTACACCTTC. This translates into CASSVRGYTF.

The chain couples TRBV4-1 to TRBJ1-2, with a weak D call TRBD1 (6 bases). This CDR3 has 15 residues. Germline CDR1 and CDR2: MGHRA and YSYEKL. The V gene lost 4 bases and the J gene lost 5 bases, with 17 bases spanning the gap. CDR3 in DNA: TGCGCCAGCAGCCTAGGGGGGGAGGTAGGGTATGGCTACACCTTC. Its translation: CASSLGGEVGYGYTF.

The chain employs TRBV6-5 and TRBJ1-6, with D possibly TRBD1 on 5 matching bases. This CDR3 comprises 13 residues. V was trimmed by 0 bases and J by 8 bases, leaving 5 bases between them. The germline gives CDR1 MNHEY, CDR2 SVGAGI. CDR3 sequence: CASSYSGDSPLHF. Written as DNA, the CDR3 is TGTGCCAGCAGTTACTCAGGGGATTCACCCCTCCACTTT.

The chain combines TRBV18 with TRBJ2-4; TRBD2 aligns across 7 bases. V dropped 1 base and J dropped 1; count of bases not matched to a gene: 7. CDR3 size: 17 residues. In germline, CDR1 is KGHSH, CDR2 LQKENI. The DNA of the CDR3 is TGTGCCAGCTCACCACGGGGGGGGATAGCGGCCAAAAACATTCAGTACTTC. It is translated as CASSPRGGIAAKNIQYF.